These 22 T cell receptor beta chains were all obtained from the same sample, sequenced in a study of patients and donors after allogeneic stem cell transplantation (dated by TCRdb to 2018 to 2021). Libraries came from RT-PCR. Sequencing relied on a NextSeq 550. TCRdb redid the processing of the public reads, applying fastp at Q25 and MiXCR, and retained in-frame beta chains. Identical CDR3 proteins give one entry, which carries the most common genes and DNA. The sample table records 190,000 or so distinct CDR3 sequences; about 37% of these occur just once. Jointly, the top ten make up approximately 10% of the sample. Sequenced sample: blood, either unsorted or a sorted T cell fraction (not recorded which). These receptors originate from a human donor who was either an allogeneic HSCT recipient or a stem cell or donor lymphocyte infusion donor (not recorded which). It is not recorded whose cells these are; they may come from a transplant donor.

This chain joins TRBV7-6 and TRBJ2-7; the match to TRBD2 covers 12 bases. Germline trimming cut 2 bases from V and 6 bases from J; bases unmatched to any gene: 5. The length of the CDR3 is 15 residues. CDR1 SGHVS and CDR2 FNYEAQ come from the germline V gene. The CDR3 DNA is TGTGCCAGCAGCTTAAGTCTAGCGGGGGGGGTCGAGCAGTACTTC. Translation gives CASSLSLAGGVEQYF.

CDR3 protein: CASSLGRALSEAFF. Written as DNA, the CDR3 is TGTGCCAGCAGCTTAGGCAGGGCCTTATCTGAAGCTTTCTTT. This chain links TRBV7-6 with TRBJ1-1; the D gene is possibly TRBD1 (5 bases). CDR1 is SGHVS and CDR2 is FNYEAQ in the germline V gene. V was shortened by 1 base and J by 6 bases, with 12 bases between the two germline ends. The CDR3 spans 14 residues.

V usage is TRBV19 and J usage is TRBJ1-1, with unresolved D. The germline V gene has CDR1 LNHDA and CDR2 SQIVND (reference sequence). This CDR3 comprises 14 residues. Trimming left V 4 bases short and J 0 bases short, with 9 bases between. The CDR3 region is CASSTQGVNTEAFF. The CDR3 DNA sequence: TGTGCCAGTAGTACCCAAGGTGTGAACACTGAAGCTTTCTTT.

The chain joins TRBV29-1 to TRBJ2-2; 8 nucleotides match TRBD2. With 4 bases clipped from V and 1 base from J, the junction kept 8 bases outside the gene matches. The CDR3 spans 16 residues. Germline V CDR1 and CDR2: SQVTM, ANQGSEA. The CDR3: CSVVGAGGLNTGELFF. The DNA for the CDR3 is TGCAGCGTTGTAGGCGCGGGGGGCCTGAACACCGGGGAGCTGTTTTTT.

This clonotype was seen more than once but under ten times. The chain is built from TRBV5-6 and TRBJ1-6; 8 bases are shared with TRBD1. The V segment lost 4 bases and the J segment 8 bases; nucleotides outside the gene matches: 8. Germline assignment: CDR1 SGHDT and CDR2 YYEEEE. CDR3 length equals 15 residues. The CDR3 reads CASSGPGQAHSPLHF. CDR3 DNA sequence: TGTGCCAGCAGCGGGCCGGGACAGGCCCATTCACCCCTCCACTTT.

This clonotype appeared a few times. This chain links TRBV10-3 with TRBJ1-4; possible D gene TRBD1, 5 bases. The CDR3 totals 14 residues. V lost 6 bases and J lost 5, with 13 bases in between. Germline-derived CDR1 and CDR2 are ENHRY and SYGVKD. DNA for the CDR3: TGTGCCATCAGACCCGACAGCCCCAATGAAAAACTGTTTTTT. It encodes CAIRPDSPNEKLFF.

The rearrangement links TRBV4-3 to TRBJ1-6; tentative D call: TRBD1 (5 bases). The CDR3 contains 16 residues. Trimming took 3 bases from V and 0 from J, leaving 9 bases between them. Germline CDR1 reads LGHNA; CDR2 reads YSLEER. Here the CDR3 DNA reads TGCGCCAGCAGCCACCAGGGAATCTCCTATAATTCACCCCTCCACTTT. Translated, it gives CASSHQGISYNSPLHF.

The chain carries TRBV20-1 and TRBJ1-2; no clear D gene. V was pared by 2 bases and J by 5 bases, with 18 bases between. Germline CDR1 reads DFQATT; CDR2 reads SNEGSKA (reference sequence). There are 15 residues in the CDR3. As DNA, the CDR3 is TGCAGTGCTAGACTCAGAGGCCAACCCTTATATGGCTACACCTTC. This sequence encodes CSARLRGQPLYGYTF.

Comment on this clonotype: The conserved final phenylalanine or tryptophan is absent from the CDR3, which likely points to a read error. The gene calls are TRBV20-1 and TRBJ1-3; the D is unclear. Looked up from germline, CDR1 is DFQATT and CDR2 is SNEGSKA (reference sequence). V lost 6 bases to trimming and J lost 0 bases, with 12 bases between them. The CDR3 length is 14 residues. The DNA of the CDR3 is TGCAGTGCCCGTTCCAGGAACTCTGGAAACACCATATATTCT. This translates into CSARSRNSGNTIYS.

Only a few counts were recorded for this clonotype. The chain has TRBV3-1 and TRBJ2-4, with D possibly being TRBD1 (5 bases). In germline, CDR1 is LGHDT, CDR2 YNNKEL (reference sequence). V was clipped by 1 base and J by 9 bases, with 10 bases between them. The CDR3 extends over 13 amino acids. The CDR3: CASSQVMGPIQYF. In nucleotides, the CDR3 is TGTGCCAGCAGCCAAGTGATGGGGCCCATTCAGTACTTC.

The CDR3 bases are TGCGCCAGCTCACGGACAGGGTTCCACGAGCAGTACTTC. It specifies CASSRTGFHEQYF. The chain couples TRBV4-1 to TRBJ2-7, with TRBD1 identical over 8 bases. This CDR3 has 13 amino acids. With 8 bases clipped from V and 5 bases from J, the junction kept 8 bases outside the gene matches. Germline CDR1 and CDR2: MGHRA and YSYEKL.

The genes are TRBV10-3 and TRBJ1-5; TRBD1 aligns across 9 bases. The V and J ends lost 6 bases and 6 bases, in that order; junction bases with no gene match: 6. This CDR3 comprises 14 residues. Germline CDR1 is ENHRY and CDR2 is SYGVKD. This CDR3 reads CAISQTGGVQPQHF. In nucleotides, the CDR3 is TGTGCCATCAGCCAGACAGGGGGGGTTCAGCCCCAGCATTTT.

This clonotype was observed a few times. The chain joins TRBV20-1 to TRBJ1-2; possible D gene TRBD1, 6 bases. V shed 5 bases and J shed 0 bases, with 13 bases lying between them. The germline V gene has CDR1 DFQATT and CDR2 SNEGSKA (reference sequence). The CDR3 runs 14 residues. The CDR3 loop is CSAQQGNSNYGYTF. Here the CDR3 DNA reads TGCAGTGCTCAACAGGGAAATTCTAACTATGGCTACACCTTC.

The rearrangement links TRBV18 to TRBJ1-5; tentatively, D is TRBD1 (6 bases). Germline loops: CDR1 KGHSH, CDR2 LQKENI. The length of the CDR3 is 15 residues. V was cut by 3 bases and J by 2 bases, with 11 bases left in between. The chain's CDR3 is CASSPASGGNQPQHF. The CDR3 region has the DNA TGTGCCAGCTCACCGGCCTCAGGGGGCAATCAGCCCCAGCATTTT.

The CDR3 DNA reads TGTGCCAGCAGCCCCCGGACGGGGGGGAATGAGCAGTTCTTC. Protein: CASSPRTGGNEQFF. The V and J genes are TRBV7-2 and TRBJ2-1; TRBD2 matches at 8 bases. V lost 5 bases and J lost 7; bases outside the gene matches: 7. The V gene's germline CDR1 is SGHTA and CDR2 FQGNSA. The CDR3 runs 14 residues.

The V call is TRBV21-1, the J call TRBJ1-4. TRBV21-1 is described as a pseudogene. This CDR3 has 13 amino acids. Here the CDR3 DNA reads TGTGCCAGCAGGTGTGCAACTAATGAAAAACTGTTTTTT. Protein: CASRCATNEKLFF.

The DNA for the CDR3 is TGTGCCAGCAGTTCTCAAAATTCCAGGGGGCGCGGAGCTTTCTTT. This codes for CASSSQNSRGRGAFF. This chain uses TRBV12-3 or TRBV12-4 with TRBJ1-1; 8 bases map to TRBD1. Germline trimming cut 4 bases from V and 10 bases from J; bases unmatched to any gene: 14. CDR3 length equals 15 residues.

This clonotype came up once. CDR3 sequence (DNA): TGTGCCAGCAGTGAAGGACGACCGCTCTATGGCTACACCTTC. Its protein is CASSEGRPLYGYTF. The V gene is TRBV2, the J gene TRBJ1-2; no reliable D call. The V end lost 1 base, the J end lost 4 bases, and 10 bases lay between the germline ends. There are 14 residues in the CDR3. The germline V gene has CDR1 SNHLY and CDR2 FYNNEI.

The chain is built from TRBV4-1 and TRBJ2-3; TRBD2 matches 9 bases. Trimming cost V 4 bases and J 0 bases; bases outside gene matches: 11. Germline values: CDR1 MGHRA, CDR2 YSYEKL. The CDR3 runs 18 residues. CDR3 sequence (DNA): TGCGCCAGCAGCCTTGGGGTAGCGGGGGCCCGAAGCACAGATACGCAGTATTTT. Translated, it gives CASSLGVAGARSTDTQYF.

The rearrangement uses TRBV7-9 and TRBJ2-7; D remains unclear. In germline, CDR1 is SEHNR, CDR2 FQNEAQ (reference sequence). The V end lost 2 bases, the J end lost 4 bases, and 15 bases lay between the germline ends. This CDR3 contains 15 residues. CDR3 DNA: TGTGCCAGCAGCTTACCCGATGCCCGGCGGTACGAGCAGTACTTC. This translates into CASSLPDARRYEQYF.

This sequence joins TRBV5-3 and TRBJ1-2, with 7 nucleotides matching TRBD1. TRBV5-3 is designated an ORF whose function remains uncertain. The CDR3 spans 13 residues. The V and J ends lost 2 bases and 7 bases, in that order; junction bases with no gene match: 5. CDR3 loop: CARSFEGARGYTF. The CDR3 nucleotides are TGTGCCAGAAGCTTTGAGGGGGCCCGTGGCTACACCTTC.

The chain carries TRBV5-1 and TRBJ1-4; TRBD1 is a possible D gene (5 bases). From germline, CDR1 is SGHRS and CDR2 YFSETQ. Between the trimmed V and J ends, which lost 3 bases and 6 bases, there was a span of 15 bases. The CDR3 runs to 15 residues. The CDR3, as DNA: TGCGCCAGCAGCTGGGGGACCTCGGGAGATGAAAAACTGTTTTTT. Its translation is CASSWGTSGDEKLFF.